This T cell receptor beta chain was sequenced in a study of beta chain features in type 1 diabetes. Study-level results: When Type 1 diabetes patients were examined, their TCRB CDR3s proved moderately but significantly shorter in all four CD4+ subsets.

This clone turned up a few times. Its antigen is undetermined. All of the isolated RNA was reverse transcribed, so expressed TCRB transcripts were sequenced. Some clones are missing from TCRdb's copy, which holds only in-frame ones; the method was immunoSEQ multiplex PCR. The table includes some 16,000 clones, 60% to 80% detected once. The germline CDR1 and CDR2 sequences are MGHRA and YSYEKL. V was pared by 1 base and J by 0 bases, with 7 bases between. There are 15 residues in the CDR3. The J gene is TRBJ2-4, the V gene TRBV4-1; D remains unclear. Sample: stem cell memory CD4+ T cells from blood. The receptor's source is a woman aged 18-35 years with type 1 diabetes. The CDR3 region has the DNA TGCGCCAGCAGCCAAGTTAGTGTAGCCAAAAACATTCAGTACTTC. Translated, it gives CASSQVSVAKNIQYF.